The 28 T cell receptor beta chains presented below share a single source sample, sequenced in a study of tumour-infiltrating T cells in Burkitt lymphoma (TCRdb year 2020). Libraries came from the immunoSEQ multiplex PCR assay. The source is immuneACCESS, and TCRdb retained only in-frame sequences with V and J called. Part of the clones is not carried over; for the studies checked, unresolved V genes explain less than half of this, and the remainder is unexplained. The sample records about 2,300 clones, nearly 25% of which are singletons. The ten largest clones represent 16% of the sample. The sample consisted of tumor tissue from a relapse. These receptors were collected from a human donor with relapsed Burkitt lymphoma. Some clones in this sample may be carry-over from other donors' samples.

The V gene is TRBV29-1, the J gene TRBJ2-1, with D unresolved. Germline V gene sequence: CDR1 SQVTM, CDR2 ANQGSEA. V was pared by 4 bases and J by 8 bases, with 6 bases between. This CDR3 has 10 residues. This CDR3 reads CSVGGYEQFF. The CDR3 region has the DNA TGCAGCGTTGGGGGATATGAGCAGTTCTTC.

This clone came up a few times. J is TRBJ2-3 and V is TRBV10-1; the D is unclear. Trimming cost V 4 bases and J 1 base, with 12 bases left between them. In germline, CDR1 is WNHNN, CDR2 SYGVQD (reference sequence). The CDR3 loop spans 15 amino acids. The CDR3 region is CASSVRGFGTDTQYF. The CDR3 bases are TGCGCCAGCAGTGTAAGAGGATTCGGCACAGATACGCAGTATTTT.

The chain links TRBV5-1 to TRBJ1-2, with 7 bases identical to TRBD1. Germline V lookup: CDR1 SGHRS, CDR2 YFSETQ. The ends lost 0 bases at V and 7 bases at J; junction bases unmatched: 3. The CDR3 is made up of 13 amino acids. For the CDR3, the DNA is TGCGCCAGCAGCTTGGAGGGACAGTTTGGCTACACCTTC. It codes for CASSLEGQFGYTF. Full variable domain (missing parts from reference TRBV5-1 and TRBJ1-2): KAGVTQTPRYLIKTRGQQVTLSCSPISGHRSVSWYQQTPGQGLQFLFEYFSETQRNKGNFPGRFSGRQFSNSRSEMNVSTLELGDSALYLCASSLEGQFGYTFGSGTRLTVV.

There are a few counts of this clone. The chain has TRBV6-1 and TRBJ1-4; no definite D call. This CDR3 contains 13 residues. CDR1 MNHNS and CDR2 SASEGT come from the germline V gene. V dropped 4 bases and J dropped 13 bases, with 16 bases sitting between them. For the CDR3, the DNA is TGTGCCAGCAGTGCCCGCGGCGGACGCCTACTGTTTTTT. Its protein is CASSARGGRLLFF.

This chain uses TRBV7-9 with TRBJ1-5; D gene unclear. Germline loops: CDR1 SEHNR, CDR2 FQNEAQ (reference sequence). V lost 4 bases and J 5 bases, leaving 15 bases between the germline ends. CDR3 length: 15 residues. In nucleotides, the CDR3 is TGTGCCAGCAGCTACGGTACCACCGACGATCAGCCCCAGCATTTT. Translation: CASSYGTTDDQPQHF.

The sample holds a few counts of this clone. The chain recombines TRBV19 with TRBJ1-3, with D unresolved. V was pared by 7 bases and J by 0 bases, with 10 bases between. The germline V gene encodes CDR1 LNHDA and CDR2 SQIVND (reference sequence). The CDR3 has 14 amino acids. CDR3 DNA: TGTGCCAGTAAGTCGGGCAGCTCTGGAAACACCATATATTTT. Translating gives CASKSGSSGNTIYF.

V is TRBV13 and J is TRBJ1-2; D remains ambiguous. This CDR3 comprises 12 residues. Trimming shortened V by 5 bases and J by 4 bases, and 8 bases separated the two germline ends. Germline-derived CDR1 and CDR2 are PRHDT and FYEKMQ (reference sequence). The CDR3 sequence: CASSAHGYGYTF. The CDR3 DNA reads TGTGCCAGCAGCGCCCACGGCTATGGCTACACCTTC.

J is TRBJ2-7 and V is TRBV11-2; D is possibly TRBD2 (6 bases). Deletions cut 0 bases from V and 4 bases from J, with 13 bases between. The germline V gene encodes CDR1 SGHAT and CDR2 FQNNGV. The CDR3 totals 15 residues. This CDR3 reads CASSLEALGGYEQYF. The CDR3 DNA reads TGTGCCAGCAGCTTAGAAGCCCTTGGGGGGTACGAGCAGTACTTC. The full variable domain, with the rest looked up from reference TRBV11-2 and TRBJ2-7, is EAGVAQSPRYKIIEKRQSVAFWCNPISGHATLYWYQQILGQGPKLLIQFQNNGVVDDSQLPKDRFSAERLKGVDSTLKIQPAKLEDSAVYLCASSLEALGGYEQYFGPGTRLTVT.

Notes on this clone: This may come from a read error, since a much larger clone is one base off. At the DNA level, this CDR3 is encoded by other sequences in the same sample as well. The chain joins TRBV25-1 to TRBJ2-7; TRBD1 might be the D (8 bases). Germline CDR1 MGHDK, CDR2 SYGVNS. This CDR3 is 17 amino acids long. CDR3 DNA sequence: TGTGCCAGTAGTGATCTCCGAAAACAGGGGGGGCTCGACGAGCAGTACTTC. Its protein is CASSDLRKQGGLDEQYF.

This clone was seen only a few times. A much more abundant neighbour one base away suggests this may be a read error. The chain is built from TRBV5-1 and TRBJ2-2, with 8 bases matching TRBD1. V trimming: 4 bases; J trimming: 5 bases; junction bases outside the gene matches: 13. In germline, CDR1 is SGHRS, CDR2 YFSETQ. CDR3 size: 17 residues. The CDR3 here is CASSLDYRGIVTGELFF. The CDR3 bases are TGCGCCAGCAGCCTGGATTACAGGGGGATTGTGACCGGGGAGCTGTTTTTT.

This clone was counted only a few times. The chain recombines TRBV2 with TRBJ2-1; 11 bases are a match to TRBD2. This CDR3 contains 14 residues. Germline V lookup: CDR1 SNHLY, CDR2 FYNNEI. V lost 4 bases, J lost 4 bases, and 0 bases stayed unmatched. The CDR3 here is CASSGLAGYNEQFF. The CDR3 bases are TGTGCCAGCAGTGGACTAGCGGGATACAATGAGCAGTTCTTC.

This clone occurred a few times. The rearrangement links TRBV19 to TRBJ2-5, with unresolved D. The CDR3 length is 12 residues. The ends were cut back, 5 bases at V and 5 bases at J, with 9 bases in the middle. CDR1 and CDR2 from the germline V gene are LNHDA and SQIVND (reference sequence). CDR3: CASSALGETQYF. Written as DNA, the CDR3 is TGTGCCAGTAGTGCCCTGGGGGAGACCCAGTACTTC.

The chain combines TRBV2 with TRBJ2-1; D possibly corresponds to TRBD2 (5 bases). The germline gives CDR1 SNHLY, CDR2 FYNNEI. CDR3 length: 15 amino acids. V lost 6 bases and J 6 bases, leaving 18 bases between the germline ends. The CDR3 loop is CASSQMGILVNEQFF. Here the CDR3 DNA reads TGTGCCAGCAGCCAAATGGGGATACTAGTCAATGAGCAGTTCTTC.

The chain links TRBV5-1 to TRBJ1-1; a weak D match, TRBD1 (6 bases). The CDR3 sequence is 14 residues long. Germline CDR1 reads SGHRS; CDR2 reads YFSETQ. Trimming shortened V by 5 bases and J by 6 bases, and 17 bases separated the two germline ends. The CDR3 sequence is CASSSTGRTSEAFF. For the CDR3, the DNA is TGCGCCAGCAGTTCAACAGGGCGGACCTCTGAAGCTTTCTTT.

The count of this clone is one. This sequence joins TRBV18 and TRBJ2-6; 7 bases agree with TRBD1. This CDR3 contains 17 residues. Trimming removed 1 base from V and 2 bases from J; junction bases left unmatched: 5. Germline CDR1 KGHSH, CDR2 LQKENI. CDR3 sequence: CASSPQGASTGANVLTF. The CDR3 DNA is TGTGCCAGCTCACCACAGGGGGCGTCTACTGGGGCCAACGTCCTGACTTTC.

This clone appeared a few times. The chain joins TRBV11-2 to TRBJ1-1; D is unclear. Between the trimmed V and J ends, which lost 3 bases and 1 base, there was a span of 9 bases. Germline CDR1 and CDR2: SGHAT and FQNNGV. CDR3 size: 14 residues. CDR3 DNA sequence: TGTGCCAGCAGCTTCCGCCCGGAGAACACTGAAGCTTTCTTT. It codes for CASSFRPENTEAFF.

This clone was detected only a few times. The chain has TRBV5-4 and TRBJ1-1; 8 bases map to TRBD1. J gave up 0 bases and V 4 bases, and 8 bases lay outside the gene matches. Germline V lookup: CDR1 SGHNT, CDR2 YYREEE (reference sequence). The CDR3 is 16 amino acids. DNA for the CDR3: TGTGCCAGCAGCCAGCGGACAGGGCGAATGAACACTGAAGCTTTCTTT. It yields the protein CASSQRTGRMNTEAFF.

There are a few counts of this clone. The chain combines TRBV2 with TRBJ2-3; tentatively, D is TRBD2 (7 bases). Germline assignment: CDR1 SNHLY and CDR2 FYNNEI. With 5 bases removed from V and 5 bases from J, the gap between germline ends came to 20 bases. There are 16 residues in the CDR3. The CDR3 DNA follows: TGTGCCAGCAGTATCCCCCTGCGGGGGCTTGGAGATACGCAGTATTTT. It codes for CASSIPLRGLGDTQYF.

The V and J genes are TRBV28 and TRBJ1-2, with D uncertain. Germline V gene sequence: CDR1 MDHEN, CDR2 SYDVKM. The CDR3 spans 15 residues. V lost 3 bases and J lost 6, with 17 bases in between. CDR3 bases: TGTGCCAGCAGTTTCCCCTTGGGCGGGTCTGATGGCTACACCTTC. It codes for CASSFPLGGSDGYTF.

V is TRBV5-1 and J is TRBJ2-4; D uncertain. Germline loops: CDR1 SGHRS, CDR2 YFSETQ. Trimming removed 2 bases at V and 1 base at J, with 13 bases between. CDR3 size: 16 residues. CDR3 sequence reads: CASSFGPLSAKNIQYF. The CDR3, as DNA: TGCGCCAGCAGCTTTGGACCCCTAAGTGCCAAAAACATTCAGTACTTC.

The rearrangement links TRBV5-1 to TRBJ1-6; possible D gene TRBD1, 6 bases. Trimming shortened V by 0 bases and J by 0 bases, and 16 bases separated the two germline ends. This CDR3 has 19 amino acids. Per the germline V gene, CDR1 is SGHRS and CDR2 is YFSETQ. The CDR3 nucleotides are TGCGCCAGCAGCTTGGGACAGGACCTTTCCAGCTCCTATAATTCACCCCTCCACTTT. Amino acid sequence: CASSLGQDLSSSYNSPLHF. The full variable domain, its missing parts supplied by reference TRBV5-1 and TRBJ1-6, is KAGVTQTPRYLIKTRGQQVTLSCSPISGHRSVSWYQQTPGQGLQFLFEYFSETQRNKGNFPGRFSGRQFSNSRSEMNVSTLELGDSALYLCASSLGQDLSSSYNSPLHFGNGTRLTVT.

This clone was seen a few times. The CDR3 DNA sequence: TGTGCCAGCAGTGAGCGGACCGGTCACTATGGCTACACCTTC. As protein: CASSERTGHYGYTF. The rearrangement links TRBV6-1 to TRBJ1-2; D remains unclear. Germline-derived CDR1 and CDR2 are MNHNS and SASEGT. The CDR3 is 14 residues long. Trimming took 3 bases from V and 3 from J, leaving 11 bases between them.

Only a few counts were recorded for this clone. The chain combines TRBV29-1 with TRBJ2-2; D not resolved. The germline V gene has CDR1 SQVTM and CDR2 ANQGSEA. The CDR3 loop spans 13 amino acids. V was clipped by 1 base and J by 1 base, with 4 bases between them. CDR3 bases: TGCAGCGTTGAAGTAGGGAACACCGGGGAGCTGTTTTTT. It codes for CSVEVGNTGELFF.

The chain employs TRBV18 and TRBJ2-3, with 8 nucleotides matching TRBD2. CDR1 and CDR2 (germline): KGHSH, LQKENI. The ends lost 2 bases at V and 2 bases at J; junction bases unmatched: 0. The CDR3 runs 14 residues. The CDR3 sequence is CASSPGLATDTQYF. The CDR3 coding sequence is TGTGCCAGCTCACCAGGACTAGCCACAGATACGCAGTATTTT.

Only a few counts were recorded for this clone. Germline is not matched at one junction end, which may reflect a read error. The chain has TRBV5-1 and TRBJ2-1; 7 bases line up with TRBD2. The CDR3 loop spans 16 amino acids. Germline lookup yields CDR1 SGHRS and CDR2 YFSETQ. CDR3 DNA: TGCGCCAGTAGCTTGAGACCGAGCGGGGTGGAAGATGAGCAGTTCTTC. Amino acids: CASSLRPSGVEDEQFF.

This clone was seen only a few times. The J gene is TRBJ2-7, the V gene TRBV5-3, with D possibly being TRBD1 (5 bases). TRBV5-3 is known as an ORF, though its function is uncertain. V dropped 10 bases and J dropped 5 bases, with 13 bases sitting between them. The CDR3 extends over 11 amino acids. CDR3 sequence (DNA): TGTGCCTCCCCTCCCAGGGACGAGCAGTACTTC. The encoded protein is CASPPRDEQYF.

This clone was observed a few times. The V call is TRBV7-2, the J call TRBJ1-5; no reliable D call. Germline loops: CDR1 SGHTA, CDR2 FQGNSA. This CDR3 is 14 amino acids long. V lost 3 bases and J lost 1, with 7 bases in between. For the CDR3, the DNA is TGTGCCAGCAGCTTCCCGATCAGCAATCAGCCCCAGCATTTT. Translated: CASSFPISNQPQHF.

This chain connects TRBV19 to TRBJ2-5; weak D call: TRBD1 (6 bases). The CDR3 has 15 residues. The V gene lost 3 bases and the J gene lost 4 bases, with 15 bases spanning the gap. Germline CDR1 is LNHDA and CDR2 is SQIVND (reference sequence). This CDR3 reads CASSMDSFPPETQYF. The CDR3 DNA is TGTGCCAGTAGTATGGACAGCTTCCCCCCAGAGACCCAGTACTTC.